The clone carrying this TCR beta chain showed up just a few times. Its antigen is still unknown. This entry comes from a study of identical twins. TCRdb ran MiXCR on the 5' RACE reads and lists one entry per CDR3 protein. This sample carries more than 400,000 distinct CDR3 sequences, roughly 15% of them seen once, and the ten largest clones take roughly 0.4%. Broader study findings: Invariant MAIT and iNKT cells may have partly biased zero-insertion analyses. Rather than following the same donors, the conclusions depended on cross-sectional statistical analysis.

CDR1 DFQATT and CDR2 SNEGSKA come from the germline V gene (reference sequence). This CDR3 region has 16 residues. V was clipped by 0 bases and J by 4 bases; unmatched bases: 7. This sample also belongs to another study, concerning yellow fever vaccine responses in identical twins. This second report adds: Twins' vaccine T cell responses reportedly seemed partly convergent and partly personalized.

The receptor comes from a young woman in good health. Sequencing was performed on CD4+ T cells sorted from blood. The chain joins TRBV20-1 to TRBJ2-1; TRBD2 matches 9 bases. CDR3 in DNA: TGCAGTGCTAGAGATCGGCGGGAGGGCCATTACAATGAGCAGTTCTTC. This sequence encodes CSARDRREGHYNEQFF.